The 19 T cell receptor beta chains below were found in one sample sequenced in a study of cytomegalovirus exposure and HLA in healthy donors. PCR used 60 Vbeta primers and 13 Jbeta primers. The table came from immunoSEQ multiplex PCR; TCRdb's copy has only in-frame clones and leaves some out. The repertoire consists of 100,000 to 150,000 clones, with approximately 78% occurring once and the leading ten covering 6% to 8%. The sample was PBMCs. The source of these receptors is a woman in her thirties or forties in good health and CMV-seronegative.

This chain links TRBV28 with TRBJ1-4; maybe TRBD1 (6 bases). The CDR3 is made up of 15 amino acids. Trimming pared 5 bases from V and 3 bases from J, leaving 13 bases between. Germline values: CDR1 MDHEN, CDR2 SYDVKM. The CDR3 protein is CASSITGQANEKLFF. CDR3 in DNA: TGTGCCAGCAGTATTACAGGGCAAGCTAATGAAAAACTGTTTTTT.

The chain is built from TRBV7-2 and TRBJ1-2; TRBD1 is a possible D gene (5 bases). Germline CDR1 is SGHTA and CDR2 is FQGNSA. V was trimmed by 0 bases and J by 4 bases, leaving 12 bases between them. The CDR3 length is 15 residues. The CDR3 is CASSLAGAGIYGYTF. DNA for the CDR3: TGTGCCAGCAGCTTAGCAGGGGCAGGCATCTATGGCTACACCTTC.

This rearrangement joins TRBV4-2 to TRBJ2-5; TRBD2 matches at 9 bases. CDR1 is LGHNA and CDR2 is YNFKEQ in the germline V gene. The J segment lost 2 bases and the V segment lost 1 base, leaving 11 bases of the junction unmatched. The CDR3 is 18 residues long. The CDR3 nucleotides read TGTGCCAGCAGCCAAGGGGGGACTAGCCTCCTAGGGCAAGAGACCCAGTACTTC. Its protein is CASSQGGTSLLGQETQYF.

This clone was recorded only once. This rearrangement joins TRBV19 to TRBJ1-1; 7 nucleotides line up with TRBD1. This CDR3 comprises 12 residues. The germline V gene has CDR1 LNHDA and CDR2 SQIVND (reference sequence). V trimming: 10 bases; J trimming: 4 bases; junction bases outside the gene matches: 6. The CDR3 reads CAIRTGSTEAFF. The CDR3 bases are TGTGCCATCCGGACAGGATCCACTGAAGCTTTCTTT.

The CDR3 sequence is CASSLAPAHEQYF. CDR3 nucleotide sequence: TGTGCCAGCAGCTTGGCCCCTGCGCACGAGCAGTACTTC. The chain combines TRBV5-8 with TRBJ2-7; D gene uncertain. This CDR3 region has 13 residues. The V end was cut by 0 bases, the J end by 5 bases, with 9 bases between. Germline CDR1 and CDR2: SGHTS and YDEGEE.

The chain recombines TRBV10-3 with TRBJ2-7; 8 nucleotides match TRBD2. This CDR3 has 14 residues. CDR1 is ENHRY and CDR2 is SYGVKD in the germline V gene. V dropped 3 bases and J dropped 7; count of bases not matched to a gene: 8. CDR3 amino acids: CAISETGTRGEQYF. CDR3 nucleotides: TGTGCCATCAGTGAAACCGGGACTAGGGGTGAGCAGTACTTC.

The chain joins TRBV19 to TRBJ1-4, with unresolved D. V lost 3 bases and J lost 8, with 7 bases in between. The CDR3 runs to 12 residues. Germline values: CDR1 LNHDA, CDR2 SQIVND (reference sequence). The CDR3 nucleotides are TGTGCCAGTAGTATCTACTTCGAAAAACTGTTTTTT. Residues: CASSIYFEKLFF.

V usage is TRBV28 and J usage is TRBJ2-2; 10 positions agree with TRBD1. With V trimmed by 4 bases and J by 5 bases, 7 bases remained unmatched. The germline gives CDR1 MDHEN, CDR2 SYDVKM. The CDR3 is made up of 16 amino acids. The CDR3 spells CASSSFGTGVTGELFF. CDR3 bases: TGTGCCAGCAGTTCCTTCGGGACAGGGGTGACCGGGGAGCTGTTTTTT. The entire variable domain, with the rest obtained from reference TRBV28 and TRBJ2-2, is as follows: DVKVTQSSRYLVKRTGEKVFLECVQDMDHENMFWYRQDPGLGLRLIYFSYDVKMKEKGDIPEGYSVSREKKERFSLILESASTNQTSMYLCASSSFGTGVTGELFFGEGSRLTVL.

The chain combines TRBV5-1 with TRBJ1-4; 11 nucleotides line up with TRBD1. V dropped 4 bases and J dropped 8; count of bases not matched to a gene: 4. The germline gives CDR1 SGHRS, CDR2 YFSETQ. CDR3 length: 14 residues. CDR3 sequence (DNA): TGCGCCAGCAGCCGGGGACAGGGGGGCGAAAAACTGTTTTTT. Translation gives CASSRGQGGEKLFF.

Concerning this clone itself: The germline gene is not matched at one end of the junction; a read error may be the cause. The CDR3 protein is CAGSDNRGYYGYTF. CDR3 coding DNA: TGTGCCGGCAGTGATAACAGGGGCTACTATGGCTACACCTTC. The gene calls are TRBV5-5 and TRBJ1-2; 7 bases fit TRBD1. This CDR3 region has 14 residues. Germline loops: CDR1 SGHKS, CDR2 YYEKEE (reference sequence).

This chain links TRBV4-1 with TRBJ1-5; D is possibly TRBD1 (6 bases). Germline values: CDR1 MGHRA, CDR2 YSYEKL. This CDR3 has 15 residues. The V end was cut by 0 bases, the J end by 3 bases, with 9 bases between. CDR3 protein: CASSQDQGNNQPQHF. CDR3 DNA: TGCGCCAGCAGCCAAGATCAGGGGAACAATCAGCCCCAGCATTTT.

CDR3 nucleotide sequence: TGTGCCAGTAGTATAGCCAAAAGCAGGGGCAGGGATACGCAGTATTTT. Its protein is CASSIAKSRGRDTQYF. J is TRBJ2-3 and V is TRBV19; tentative D call: TRBD1 (6 bases). V lost 1 base and J lost 6, with 17 bases in between. This CDR3 is built from 16 residues. Germline V lookup: CDR1 LNHDA, CDR2 SQIVND (reference sequence).

This chain joins TRBV28 and TRBJ1-2; TRBD1 might be the D (6 bases). The V end was cut by 8 bases, the J end by 3 bases, with 22 bases between. This CDR3 comprises 16 residues. Germline assignment: CDR1 MDHEN and CDR2 SYDVKM. CDR3 residues: CASVSLLTGGDYGYTF. In nucleotides, the CDR3 is TGTGCCAGCGTAAGCCTTCTGACAGGTGGCGACTATGGCTACACCTTC.

This clone came up once. The chain has TRBV7-9 and TRBJ2-7; perhaps TRBD2 as D (6 bases). This CDR3 spans 15 amino acids. Germline V lookup: CDR1 SEHNR, CDR2 FQNEAQ (reference sequence). Trimming cost V 2 bases and J 3 bases, with 14 bases left between them. CDR3 nucleotide sequence: TGTGCCAGCAGCTTAACAGACGGGGGAGTCTACGAGCAGTACTTC. This codes for CASSLTDGGVYEQYF.

The rearrangement joins TRBV28 to TRBJ2-3, with D unresolved. CDR1 MDHEN and CDR2 SYDVKM come from the germline V gene. The CDR3 totals 11 residues. Trimming removed 6 bases at V and 10 bases at J, with 11 bases between. DNA of the CDR3: TGTGCCAGCAGGAAGTACGGTCCGCAGTATTTT. This encodes CASRKYGPQYF.

The chain has TRBV19 and TRBJ2-1; 8 positions match TRBD1. The junction had 5 bases not matched to a gene; V was cut back by 4 bases and J by 0 bases. CDR1 and CDR2 from the germline V gene are LNHDA and SQIVND (reference sequence). The CDR3 totals 16 residues. CDR3 sequence reads: CASSRQGPSSYNEQFF. In DNA, the CDR3 is TGTGCCAGTAGTAGACAGGGGCCGAGCTCCTACAATGAGCAGTTCTTC. Looking up the rest from reference TRBV19 and TRBJ2-1 gives the full variable domain: DGGITQSPKYLFRKEGQNVTLSCEQNLNHDAMYWYRQDPGQGLRLIYYSQIVNDFQKGDIAEGYSVSREKKESFPLTVTSAQKNPTAFYLCASSRQGPSSYNEQFFGPGTRLTVL.

This clone was picked up a small number of times. The chain uses TRBV4-3 and TRBJ2-1, with D possibly matching TRBD2 (6 bases). This CDR3 has 16 residues. Trimming cost V 4 bases and J 3 bases, with 16 bases left between them. Germline lookup yields CDR1 LGHNA and CDR2 YSLEER. CDR3: CASSPGWAGYYNEQFF. CDR3 DNA: TGCGCCAGCAGCCCCGGGTGGGCGGGATACTACAATGAGCAGTTCTTC.

The chain links TRBV4-2 to TRBJ2-3; 10 bases are a match to TRBD2. CDR3 length: 16 amino acids. V lost 2 bases and J lost 8; bases outside the gene matches: 10. CDR1 and CDR2 (germline): LGHNA, YNFKEQ. The CDR3 protein is CASSQTEAGGPGTQYF. DNA for the CDR3: TGTGCCAGCAGCCAAACGGAAGCGGGAGGGCCGGGTACGCAGTATTTT.

This chain uses TRBV6-5 with TRBJ1-1, with no clear D. The CDR3 loop spans 14 amino acids. Trimming cost V 6 bases and J 3 bases, with 14 bases left between them. Germline CDR1 is MNHEY and CDR2 is SVGAGI. The CDR3 region is CASRVRSGHTEAFF. The CDR3 DNA is TGTGCCAGCAGGGTGAGAAGCGGGCACACTGAAGCTTTCTTT.